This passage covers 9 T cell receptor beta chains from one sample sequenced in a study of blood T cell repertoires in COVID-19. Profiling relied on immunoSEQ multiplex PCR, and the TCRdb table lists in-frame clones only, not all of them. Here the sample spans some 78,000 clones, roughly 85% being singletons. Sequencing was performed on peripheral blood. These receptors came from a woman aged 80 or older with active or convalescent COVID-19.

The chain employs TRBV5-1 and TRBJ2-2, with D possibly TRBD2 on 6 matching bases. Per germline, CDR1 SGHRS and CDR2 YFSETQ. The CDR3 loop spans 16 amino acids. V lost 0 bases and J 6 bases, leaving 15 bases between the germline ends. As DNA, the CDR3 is TGCGCCAGCAGCTTGGTCGGGGGTTCGACCGCCGGGGAGCTGTTTTTT. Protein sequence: CASSLVGGSTAGELFF.

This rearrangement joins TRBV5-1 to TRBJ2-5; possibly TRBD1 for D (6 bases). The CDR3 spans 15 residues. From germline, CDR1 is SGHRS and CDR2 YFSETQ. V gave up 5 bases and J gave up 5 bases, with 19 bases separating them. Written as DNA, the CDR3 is TGCGCCAGCAGGGTGGGGGCCGGACCAGCGGAGACCCAGTACTTC. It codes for CASRVGAGPAETQYF.

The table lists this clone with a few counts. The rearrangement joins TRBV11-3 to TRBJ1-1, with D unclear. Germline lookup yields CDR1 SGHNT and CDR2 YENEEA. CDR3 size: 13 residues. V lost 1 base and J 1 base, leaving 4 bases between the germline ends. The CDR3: CASSLGGNTEAFF. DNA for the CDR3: TGTGCCAGCAGCTTAGGAGGGAACACTGAAGCTTTCTTT.

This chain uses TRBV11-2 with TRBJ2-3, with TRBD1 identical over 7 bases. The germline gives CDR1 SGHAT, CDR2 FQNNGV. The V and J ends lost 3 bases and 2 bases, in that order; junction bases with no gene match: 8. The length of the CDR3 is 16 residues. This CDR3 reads CASSLAQGRSTDTQYF. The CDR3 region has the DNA TGTGCCAGCAGCTTGGCACAGGGGCGCTCCACAGATACGCAGTATTTT.

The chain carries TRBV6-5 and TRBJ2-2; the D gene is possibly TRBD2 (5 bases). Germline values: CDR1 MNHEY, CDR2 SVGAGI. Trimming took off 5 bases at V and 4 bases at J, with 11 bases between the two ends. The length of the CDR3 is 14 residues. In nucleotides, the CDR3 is TGTGCCAGCAGTCCGACGGCGGGCACCGGGGAGCTGTTTTTT. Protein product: CASSPTAGTGELFF.

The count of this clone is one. Here the CDR3 DNA reads TGTGCCATCAGTGTCGGGACAGGGGCCGAGACCCAGTACTTC. This translates into CAISVGTGAETQYF. V is TRBV10-3 and J is TRBJ2-5; 10 positions match TRBD1. The CDR3 has 14 residues. Trimming removed 4 bases from V and 5 bases from J; junction bases left unmatched: 4. Looked up from germline, CDR1 is ENHRY and CDR2 is SYGVKD.

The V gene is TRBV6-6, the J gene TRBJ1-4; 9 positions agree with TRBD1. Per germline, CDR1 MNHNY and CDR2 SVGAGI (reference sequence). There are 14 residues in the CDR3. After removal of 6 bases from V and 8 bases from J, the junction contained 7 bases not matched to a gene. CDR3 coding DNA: TGTGCCAGCAGAATACAGGGGGCGCGGGAAAAACTGTTTTTT. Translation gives CASRIQGAREKLFF.

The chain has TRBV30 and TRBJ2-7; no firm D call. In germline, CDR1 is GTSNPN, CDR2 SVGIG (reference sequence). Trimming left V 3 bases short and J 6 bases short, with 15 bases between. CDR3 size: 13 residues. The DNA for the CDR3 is TGTGCCTGGAGCGGCTTACAGTTTGGCGAGCAGTACTTC. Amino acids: CAWSGLQFGEQYF.

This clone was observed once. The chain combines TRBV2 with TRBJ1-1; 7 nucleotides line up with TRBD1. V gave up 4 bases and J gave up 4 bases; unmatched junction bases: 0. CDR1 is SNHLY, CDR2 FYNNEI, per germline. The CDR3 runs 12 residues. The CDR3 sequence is CASSAGGTEAFF. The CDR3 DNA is TGTGCCAGCAGTGCAGGGGGCACTGAAGCTTTCTTT.